This T cell receptor (beta chain) was sequenced in a study of blood T cells in healthy people across ages. On the study more broadly: About one barcoded beta molecule per two T cells was captured by template switching. The study's findings and limits: Naive T cell percentage strongly correlated with TCR beta diversity.

This clonotype has a count of ten or more. Its target is not known. Primed by a sample-barcoded 5' primer and a J-beta primer mix, a second PCR proceeded for about 7 to 11 cycles. Carrying 12 random nucleotides, a template-switch adaptor labeled each individual cDNA molecule. TCRdb ran MiXCR on the 5' RACE reads and lists one entry per CDR3 protein. The sample carries over 950,000 distinct CDR3 sequences, 35% to 40% recorded once. Donors were systemically healthy Caucasian individuals from Russia aged about 6 to 90 years. Germline V gene sequence: CDR1 SGHVS, CDR2 FQNEAQ. The length of the CDR3 is 17 residues. The V and J ends lost 5 bases and 8 bases, in that order; junction bases with no gene match: 18.

The TCR comes from a man between 18 and 29 years old in good health. The chain joins TRBV7-8 to TRBJ2-1; 7 nucleotides agree with TRBD1. The material sequenced was blood. CDR3 DNA sequence: TGTGCCAGCAGCCTCCCCAACTACGGACAGGTCAGCGATGAGCAGTTCTTC. This encodes CASSLPNYGQVSDEQFF.